The next 18 T cell receptor beta chains were all read from a single sample in a study of ipilimumab plus nivolumab after autologous stem cell transplantation. Profiling relied on immunoSEQ multiplex PCR, and the TCRdb table lists in-frame clones only, not all of them. The sample has fewer than 3,500 clones, under 80% seen once; the top ten hold about 11%. The sample consisted of PBMCs, taken in a trial of ipilimumab plus nivolumab as post-transplant consolidation. The receptor source for this set is a male donor with primary mediastinal lymphoma.

V gene TRBV11-2 combines with J gene TRBJ2-3; no clear D. Per the germline V gene, CDR1 is SGHAT and CDR2 is FQNNGV. CDR3 length: 13 residues. Trimming cost V 1 base and J 4 bases, with 6 bases left between them. The chain's CDR3 is CASSLGLADTQYF. CDR3 sequence (DNA): TGTGCCAGCAGCTTAGGGCTTGCAGATACGCAGTATTTT.

The genes are TRBV27 and TRBJ1-6; 8 positions agree with TRBD1. Germline assignment: CDR1 MNHEY and CDR2 SMNVEV (reference sequence). The CDR3 covers 16 residues. V shed 5 bases and J 6 bases; nucleotides not matched to a gene: 9. CDR3 protein: CASSPRDRSFNSPLHF. The CDR3 nucleotides are TGTGCCAGCAGTCCCCGGGACAGGAGTTTTAATTCACCCCTCCACTTT.

The chain combines TRBV9 with TRBJ2-1; tentatively, D is TRBD1 (5 bases). CDR1 and CDR2 from the germline V gene are SGDLS and YYNGEE. The CDR3 runs 15 residues. Trimming shortened V by 5 bases and J by 1 base, and 13 bases separated the two germline ends. The CDR3 sequence: CASSGATQSYNEQFF. CDR3 coding DNA: TGTGCCAGCAGTGGGGCTACCCAGTCCTACAATGAGCAGTTCTTC. Filled out from reference TRBV9 and TRBJ2-1, the complete variable domain reads DSGVTQTPKHLITATGQRVTLRCSPRSGDLSVYWYQQSLDQGLQFLIQYYNGEERAKGNILERFSAQQFPDLHSELNLSSLELGDSALYFCASSGATQSYNEQFFGPGTRLTVL.

The V call is TRBV18, the J call TRBJ2-5; 8 nucleotides agree with TRBD2. The V gene's germline CDR1 is KGHSH and CDR2 LQKENI. Trimming cost V 6 bases and J 4 bases; bases outside gene matches: 10. The CDR3 is made up of 15 amino acids. DNA for the CDR3: TGTGCCAGCTCGGTAGCGGGAAAGACCCCAGAGACCCAGTACTTC. Residues: CASSVAGKTPETQYF.

The chain recombines TRBV21-1 with TRBJ2-2; the table's D call, TRBD1, has no DNA check behind it. TRBV21-1 is assigned pseudogene status. The CDR3 is 14 residues long. The DNA of the CDR3 is TGTGCCAGCAGCAAAGATGGGGCCCCCGGGGAGCTGTTTTTT. Encoded protein: CASSKDGAPGELFF.

The chain is built from TRBV5-6 and TRBJ1-6; a possible D gene is TRBD1 (5 bases). The CDR3 runs to 16 residues. CDR1 SGHDT and CDR2 YYEEEE come from the germline V gene. Trimming stripped 1 base from V and 5 bases from J, with 13 bases between. In DNA, the CDR3 is TGTGCCAGCAGCTTGAACGGGGCAGGGAATAATTCACCCCTCCACTTT. Amino acids: CASSLNGAGNNSPLHF.

The V and J genes are TRBV11-3 and TRBJ1-3; D might be TRBD1 (5 bases). The CDR3 has 15 residues. V shed 1 base and J shed 2 bases, with 9 bases lying between them. Germline V gene sequence: CDR1 SGHNT, CDR2 YENEEA. The CDR3 nucleotides read TGTGCCAGCAGCTTAGTGGGGGTAACTGGAAACACCATATATTTT. Protein sequence: CASSLVGVTGNTIYF.

The chain recombines TRBV25-1 with TRBJ2-7; D perhaps matches TRBD1 (5 bases). CDR1 and CDR2 from the germline V gene are MGHDK and SYGVNS. V lost 4 bases, J lost 7 bases, and 14 bases lay in between. This CDR3 is built from 13 residues. CDR3 sequence (DNA): TGTGCCAGCAGTGGAGCAGGGTTGGAGGAGCAGTACTTC. Its translation: CASSGAGLEEQYF.

The chain employs TRBV19 and TRBJ2-7; no clear D gene. V gave up 4 bases and J gave up 0 bases, with 16 bases separating them. The CDR3 runs to 16 residues. Germline V CDR1 and CDR2: LNHDA, SQIVND (reference sequence). The CDR3 DNA reads TGTGCCAGTAGTACCTCGATTGGGGTGAGCTCCTACGAGCAGTACTTC. Protein: CASSTSIGVSSYEQYF.

This sequence joins TRBV18 and TRBJ2-7; possible D gene TRBD1, 5 bases. From germline, CDR1 is KGHSH and CDR2 LQKENI. This CDR3 comprises 17 residues. Trimming removed 6 bases from V and 4 bases from J, with 25 bases in between. This chain's CDR3 is CASSLAPRQFPWYEQYF. The CDR3 nucleotides are TGTGCCAGCTCGCTTGCCCCCAGACAGTTCCCCTGGTACGAGCAGTACTTC.

The rearrangement links TRBV9 to TRBJ1-2; no clear D. CDR3 size: 15 residues. V was shortened by 0 bases and J by 8 bases, with 17 bases between the two germline ends. Germline-derived CDR1 and CDR2 are SGDLS and YYNGEE. CDR3 in amino acids: CASSVEGKINVGYTF. DNA of the CDR3: TGTGCCAGCAGCGTAGAAGGGAAAATCAACGTAGGCTACACCTTC.

This clone was observed once. The V and J genes are TRBV18 and TRBJ2-7, with D tentatively TRBD1 (6 bases). Germline assignment: CDR1 KGHSH and CDR2 LQKENI. The length of the CDR3 is 13 residues. Trimming shortened V by 5 bases and J by 6 bases, and 14 bases separated the two germline ends. The CDR3, as DNA: TGTGCCAGCTCAGGCGCCCAAGGGGGCGAGCAGTACTTC. Encoded protein: CASSGAQGGEQYF.

The genes are TRBV15 and TRBJ2-7; TRBD2 aligns across 9 bases. This CDR3 has 15 residues. The ends lost 6 bases at V and 0 bases at J; junction bases unmatched: 6. CDR1 and CDR2 (germline): LNHNV, YYDKDF (reference sequence). The CDR3 coding sequence is TGTGCCACCAGGCCGAGGACTAGCGACTCCTACGAGCAGTACTTC. Translation: CATRPRTSDSYEQYF.

V and J are TRBV6-9 and TRBJ1-2; 7 bases are shared with TRBD1. Germline V gene sequence: CDR1 MNHGY, CDR2 SVAAGI. The junction had 3 bases not matched to a gene; V was cut back by 3 bases and J by 2 bases. This CDR3 is built from 14 residues. DNA of the CDR3: TGTGCCAGCAGTTACCGACAGGGAAACTATGGCTACACCTTC. This translates into CASSYRQGNYGYTF.

The chain carries TRBV28 and TRBJ2-3; D unresolved. V shed 7 bases and J shed 2 bases, with 16 bases lying between them. CDR1 MDHEN and CDR2 SYDVKM come from the germline V gene. The CDR3 covers 15 residues. CDR3 sequence: CASTLETGLTDTQYF. CDR3 DNA: TGTGCCAGCACTCTTGAGACGGGCCTCACAGATACGCAGTATTTT.

The chain carries TRBV7-6 and TRBJ2-3, with D possibly called TRBD1 or TRBD2 (6 bases each). Trimming shortened V by 3 bases and J by 0 bases, and 16 bases separated the two germline ends. This CDR3 has 17 residues. Germline V CDR1 and CDR2: SGHVS, FNYEAQ. CDR3 sequence: CASSLEGGLSSTDTQYF. CDR3 coding DNA: TGTGCCAGCAGCTTGGAGGGGGGACTGTCAAGCACAGATACGCAGTATTTT.

The CDR3 sequence is CAISGPPGQGGGSTEAFF. DNA for the CDR3: TGTGCCATCAGTGGACCCCCAGGACAGGGCGGCGGGAGCACTGAAGCTTTCTTT. This chain links TRBV10-3 with TRBJ1-1, with TRBD1 matching 8 bases. CDR3 length: 18 amino acids. Losses at the gene ends were 4 bases for V and 4 bases for J; bases not matched to a gene: 17. In germline, CDR1 is ENHRY, CDR2 SYGVKD.

This clone showed up just a few times. The J gene is TRBJ2-7, the V gene TRBV5-5; 7 nucleotides align to TRBD2. The CDR3 has 14 residues. The germline V gene has CDR1 SGHKS and CDR2 YYEKEE (reference sequence). After removal of 1 base from V and 1 base from J, the junction contained 2 bases not matched to a gene. Here the CDR3 reads CASSLRGVSYEQYF. The CDR3, as DNA: TGTGCCAGCAGCTTGCGGGGGGTATCCTACGAGCAGTACTTC.